Shown below are 29 T cell receptor beta chains from a single sample sequenced in a study of blood T cell repertoires in COVID-19. Libraries were prepared by immunoSEQ multiplex PCR; TCRdb keeps only in-frame clonotypes and omits some of them. The sample lists roughly 260,000 clones, approximately 91% occurring once. Sequenced sample: peripheral blood. The origin of the receptors is a woman in her thirties or forties who had recovered from COVID-19.

The J gene is TRBJ2-7, the V gene TRBV6-2 or TRBV6-3; D is undetermined. The CDR3 is 13 residues long. Looked up from germline, CDR1 is MNHEY and CDR2 is SVGEGT. Deletions cut 4 bases from V and 2 bases from J, with 9 bases between. The CDR3 is CASSFRSTYEQYF. DNA for the CDR3: TGTGCCAGCAGTTTCAGGTCTACCTACGAGCAGTACTTC.

The V gene is TRBV24-1, the J gene TRBJ2-3; 10 nucleotides line up with TRBD2. CDR1 and CDR2 from the germline V gene are KGHDR and SFDVKD. The CDR3 runs to 16 residues. J lost 5 bases, V lost 1 base, and 5 bases had no gene match. The CDR3 sequence is CATSDFLAGDLDTQYF. DNA of the CDR3: TGTGCCACCAGTGATTTCCTAGCGGGAGACTTAGATACGCAGTATTTT.

The chain employs TRBV4-1 and TRBJ2-7; 13 nucleotides agree with TRBD2. Trimming removed 4 bases from V and 3 bases from J; junction bases left unmatched: 3. CDR3 length: 15 amino acids. Germline CDR1 reads MGHRA; CDR2 reads YSYEKL. CDR3 residues: CASSPGLAGSYEQYF. The CDR3 DNA reads TGCGCCAGCAGCCCGGGACTAGCGGGAAGCTACGAGCAGTACTTC.

This clone has just one count. For the CDR3, the DNA is TGTGCCATCAGTACCCAGCGGGGGTCCTACGAGCAGTACTTC. This gives the protein CAISTQRGSYEQYF. This sequence joins TRBV10-3 and TRBJ2-7; 8 nucleotides agree with TRBD2. V shed 5 bases and J 1 base; nucleotides not matched to a gene: 4. The CDR3 is 14 amino acids. Germline CDR1 ENHRY, CDR2 SYGVKD.

V is TRBV9 and J is TRBJ1-2; 7 bases fit TRBD1. The germline gives CDR1 SGDLS, CDR2 YYNGEE. The CDR3 has 15 residues. Unmatched junction bases numbered 6, after V lost 4 bases and J lost 0 bases. The CDR3 here is CASSPGQAANYGYTF. CDR3 in DNA: TGTGCCAGCAGCCCAGGACAGGCGGCTAACTATGGCTACACCTTC. The variable domain in full, with the rest retrieved from reference TRBV9 and TRBJ1-2, is DSGVTQTPKHLITATGQRVTLRCSPRSGDLSVYWYQQSLDQGLQFLIQYYNGEERAKGNILERFSAQQFPDLHSELNLSSLELGDSALYFCASSPGQAANYGYTFGSGTRLTVV.

The V gene is TRBV9, the J gene TRBJ2-7; 12 positions match TRBD2. V trimming: 4 bases; J trimming: 5 bases; junction bases outside the gene matches: 7. The germline V gene has CDR1 SGDLS and CDR2 YYNGEE. CDR3 length equals 15 residues. In DNA, the CDR3 is TGTGCCAGCAGCAAACTAGCGGGAGGCACCCACGAGCAGTACTTC. It is translated as CASSKLAGGTHEQYF. Combining the CDR3 with reference TRBV9 and TRBJ2-7 gives the whole variable domain DSGVTQTPKHLITATGQRVTLRCSPRSGDLSVYWYQQSLDQGLQFLIQYYNGEERAKGNILERFSAQQFPDLHSELNLSSLELGDSALYFCASSKLAGGTHEQYFGPGTRLTVT.

The chain carries TRBV4-1 and TRBJ2-5, with 11 nucleotides matching TRBD2. The CDR3 is 14 amino acids. Germline CDR1 reads MGHRA; CDR2 reads YSYEKL. V lost 4 bases to trimming and J lost 5 bases; unmatched junction nucleotides: 3. This CDR3 is CASSLLAGVETQYF. The CDR3 DNA sequence: TGCGCCAGCAGCCTACTAGCGGGAGTCGAGACCCAGTACTTC.

The chain combines TRBV12-3 or TRBV12-4 with TRBJ2-5; 9 nucleotides agree with TRBD2. V lost 5 bases, J lost 4 bases, and 2 bases stayed unmatched. The CDR3 runs 13 residues. In DNA, the CDR3 is TGTGCCAGCAGTCGCGGGGGGGCAGAGACCCAGTACTTC. This codes for CASSRGGAETQYF.

This clone has a handful of counts. A read error is likely, as this CDR3 ends without the conserved phenylalanine or tryptophan. The DNA is omitted, as the CDR3 cannot be located on it reliably, and the CDR3 follows TCRdb's listing. The chain couples TRBV6-1 to TRBJ1-6; the table names TRBD1, a call not compared with the DNA. The CDR3 has 14 amino acids, counting both end residues. Germline V gene sequence: CDR1 MNHNS, CDR2 SASEGT. The chain's CDR3 is CASREDRLSEWQLV.

This rearrangement joins TRBV30 to TRBJ2-2, with D maybe TRBD1 (6 bases). Trimming cost V 1 base and J 3 bases, with 15 bases left between them. CDR1 is GTSNPN and CDR2 is SVGIG in the germline V gene (reference sequence). There are 16 residues in the CDR3. In DNA, the CDR3 is TGTGCCTGGAGTGCCGGGACAAAGAGATACACCGGGGAGCTGTTTTTT. Protein product: CAWSAGTKRYTGELFF. Filled out from reference TRBV30 and TRBJ2-2, the complete variable domain reads SQTIHQWPATLVQPVGSPLSLECTVEGTSNPNLYWYRQAAGRGLQLLFYSVGIGQISSEVPQNLSASRPQDRQFILSSKKLLLSDSGFYLCAWSAGTKRYTGELFFGEGSRLTVL.

V and J are TRBV5-1 and TRBJ1-4; no clear D gene. Germline CDR1 SGHRS, CDR2 YFSETQ. The germline V and J ends were trimmed by 3 bases and 10 bases, with 16 bases remaining between them. The CDR3 spans 14 residues. The CDR3 sequence: CASSSDSGVRKLFF. The DNA for the CDR3 is TGCGCCAGCAGCTCTGACTCCGGCGTTCGAAAACTGTTTTTT.

The V gene is TRBV28, the J gene TRBJ2-7, with 12 bases identical to TRBD1. The CDR3 has 17 amino acids. Looked up from germline, CDR1 is MDHEN and CDR2 is SYDVKM. The ends lost 3 bases at V and 0 bases at J; junction bases unmatched: 6. The DNA for the CDR3 is TGTGCCAGCAGTTTGGGGGACAGGGGGCTTATCTCCTACGAGCAGTACTTC. This translates into CASSLGDRGLISYEQYF.

The chain carries TRBV7-2 and TRBJ1-2; D is possibly TRBD1 (5 bases). The CDR3 runs to 14 residues. In germline, CDR1 is SGHTA, CDR2 FQGNSA. V was shortened by 0 bases and J by 6 bases, with 11 bases between the two germline ends. The CDR3 sequence is CASSLAPQAHGYTF. CDR3 bases: TGTGCCAGCAGCTTAGCCCCACAGGCCCATGGCTACACCTTC.

The chain uses TRBV11-2 and TRBJ1-4; D is uncertain. The CDR3 spans 15 residues. V lost 8 bases to trimming and J lost 0 bases, with 13 bases between them. Germline CDR1 reads SGHAT; CDR2 reads FQNNGV. CDR3 sequence reads: CASARTHSTNEKLFF. The DNA of the CDR3 is TGTGCCAGCGCAAGGACTCACTCAACTAATGAAAAACTGTTTTTT.

The chain combines TRBV18 with TRBJ1-1; D is uncertain. V was clipped by 4 bases and J by 5 bases, with 26 bases between them. Germline CDR1 and CDR2: KGHSH and LQKENI. The CDR3 loop spans 18 amino acids. This CDR3 is CASSHGINSGLGWTEAFF. In nucleotides, the CDR3 is TGTGCCAGCTCACACGGGATCAACTCAGGACTCGGGTGGACTGAAGCTTTCTTT.

J is TRBJ2-3 and V is TRBV13, with 9 bases aligning to TRBD2. This CDR3 contains 16 residues. CDR1 PRHDT and CDR2 FYEKMQ come from the germline V gene (reference sequence). The trim removed 3 bases at V and 2 bases at J, leaving 6 bases unmatched. In nucleotides, the CDR3 is TGTGCCAGCAGCTTCGTGGGCGGGGGGGTCACAGATACGCAGTATTTT. Residues: CASSFVGGGVTDTQYF.

The chain recombines TRBV19 with TRBJ2-1, with TRBD2 identical over 9 bases. Germline V lookup: CDR1 LNHDA, CDR2 SQIVND (reference sequence). The CDR3 covers 18 residues. The V segment lost 5 bases and the J segment 0 bases; nucleotides outside the gene matches: 11. CDR3 DNA sequence: TGTGCCAGTAGTCTCTATGGGACTAGCCTAAGCTCCTACAATGAGCAGTTCTTC. This translates into CASSLYGTSLSSYNEQFF.

The chain recombines TRBV5-5 with TRBJ2-5; possibly TRBD2 for D (5 bases). Germline lookup yields CDR1 SGHKS and CDR2 YYEKEE (reference sequence). V lost 3 bases, J lost 1 base, and 10 bases lay in between. The CDR3 is 14 residues long. The CDR3, as DNA: TGTGCCAGCAGCTCCCGGGGAATCCAAGAGACCCAGTACTTC. Protein sequence: CASSSRGIQETQYF.

The rearrangement joins TRBV5-4 to TRBJ2-1, with 8 bases identical to TRBD2. The V gene's germline CDR1 is SGHNT and CDR2 YYREEE (reference sequence). Trimming cost V 4 bases and J 2 bases; bases outside gene matches: 11. The CDR3 has 17 amino acids. CDR3 coding DNA: TGTGCCAGCAGCACCCAGGGCGGGACTAGGACCTACAATGAGCAGTTCTTC. It encodes CASSTQGGTRTYNEQFF.

The rearrangement uses TRBV7-9 and TRBJ1-1; 7 bases fit TRBD1. J gave up 7 bases and V 7 bases, and 12 bases lay outside the gene matches. Germline V gene sequence: CDR1 SEHNR, CDR2 FQNEAQ (reference sequence). The length of the CDR3 is 14 residues. The CDR3 coding sequence is TGTGCCAGCACCGCAACAGGGGAGTGGGGTGAAGCTTTCTTT. Residues: CASTATGEWGEAFF.

This clone was seen once. The J gene is TRBJ2-7, the V gene TRBV5-4, with D unresolved. In germline, CDR1 is SGHNT, CDR2 YYREEE (reference sequence). The CDR3 is 13 amino acids. V was clipped by 4 bases and J by 2 bases, with 10 bases between them. DNA of the CDR3: TGTGCCAGCAGCCCCTTACCTACCTACGAGCAGTACTTC. Translated, it gives CASSPLPTYEQYF.

This chain links TRBV7-2 with TRBJ2-7, with D uncertain. The CDR3 is 14 amino acids. Trimming removed 5 bases from V and 6 bases from J, with 17 bases in between. Per the germline V gene, CDR1 is SGHTA and CDR2 is FQGNSA. The CDR3 reads CASSPESWRREQYF. The CDR3 DNA reads as TGTGCCAGCAGCCCAGAAAGTTGGAGACGCGAGCAGTACTTC.

In this sample, this clone turned up a few times. The chain uses TRBV30 and TRBJ1-6; possible D gene TRBD1, 6 bases. CDR3 length equals 16 residues. The V and J ends lost 0 bases and 7 bases respectively, with 16 bases between them. Germline CDR1 reads GTSNPN; CDR2 reads SVGIG (reference sequence). The CDR3 DNA is TGTGCCTGGAGTGTCGATAGGGGGAACAGAAATTCACCCCTCCACTTT. Its translation is CAWSVDRGNRNSPLHF. Based on the CDR3 plus reference TRBV30 and TRBJ1-6, the full variable domain is SQTIHQWPATLVQPVGSPLSLECTVEGTSNPNLYWYRQAAGRGLQLLFYSVGIGQISSEVPQNLSASRPQDRQFILSSKKLLLSDSGFYLCAWSVDRGNRNSPLHFGNGTRLTVT.

This rearrangement joins TRBV2 to TRBJ2-3, with TRBD2 matching 14 bases. This CDR3 is built from 17 residues. With 6 bases clipped from V and 1 base from J, the junction kept 6 bases outside the gene matches. CDR1 is SNHLY and CDR2 is FYNNEI in the germline V gene. For the CDR3, the DNA is TGTGCCAGCAGGCCCGGACTAGCGGGGGGACGCACAGATACGCAGTATTTT. Protein sequence: CASRPGLAGGRTDTQYF. The full variable domain, completed using reference TRBV2 and TRBJ2-3, is EPEVTQTPSHQVTQMGQEVILRCVPISNHLYFYWYRQILGQKVEFLVSFYNNEISEKSEIFDDQFSVERPDGSNFTLKIRSTKLEDSAMYFCASRPGLAGGRTDTQYFGPGTRLTVL.

This clone was seen just once. The chain employs TRBV5-1 and TRBJ2-5, with 10 bases identical to TRBD2. The germline V gene encodes CDR1 SGHRS and CDR2 YFSETQ. CDR3 length: 16 amino acids. V was clipped by 0 bases and J by 4 bases; unmatched bases: 6. CDR3 loop: CASSLGLAGGVETQYF. The CDR3 region has the DNA TGCGCCAGCAGCTTGGGACTAGCGGGCGGGGTAGAGACCCAGTACTTC.

This clone was observed a few times. The chain couples TRBV4-3 to TRBJ1-2; 7 bases match TRBD1. With 6 bases clipped from V and 8 bases from J, the junction kept 12 bases outside the gene matches. Germline lookup yields CDR1 LGHNA and CDR2 YSLEER. The CDR3 sequence is 14 residues long. As DNA, the CDR3 is TGCGCCAGCAGGGCCGAGACAGGGCTTGGGGGCTACACCTTC. It specifies CASRAETGLGGYTF.

The chain recombines TRBV5-8 with TRBJ1-5; 11 nucleotides agree with TRBD1. The CDR3 is 18 amino acids. The V gene's germline CDR1 is SGHTS and CDR2 YDEGEE. The V segment lost 0 bases and the J segment 7 bases; nucleotides outside the gene matches: 12. In nucleotides, the CDR3 is TGTGCCAGCAGCTTGGGAATCCGGACAGGGGGCCGGGGGCAGCCCCAGCATTTT. As protein: CASSLGIRTGGRGQPQHF.

The V gene is TRBV12-3 or TRBV12-4, the J gene TRBJ2-2, with D tentatively TRBD2 (5 bases). The CDR3 extends over 13 amino acids. Trimming removed 4 bases from V and 6 bases from J, with 9 bases in between. Here the CDR3 reads CASSSDYPGELFF. DNA of the CDR3: TGTGCCAGCAGTTCCGACTACCCCGGGGAGCTGTTTTTT.

The chain has TRBV3-1 (or the pseudogene TRBV3-2) and TRBJ2-1; 7 positions agree with TRBD2. The CDR3 loop spans 16 amino acids. CDR1 and CDR2 from the germline V gene are LGHDT and YNNKEL (reference sequence). V lost 4 bases and J lost 1; bases outside the gene matches: 7. This chain's CDR3 is CASSPWRLASYNEQFF. The CDR3 coding sequence is TGTGCCAGCAGCCCATGGCGACTAGCATCCTACAATGAGCAGTTCTTC.